Shown below are 26 T cell receptor beta chains from a single sample sequenced in a study of blood T cell repertoires in COVID-19. Method: immunoSEQ multiplex PCR; TCRdb's copy keeps in-frame clones and lacks some. This table holds more than 110,000 clones, 80% to 85% found once. Sequences were obtained from PBMCs or T cells enriched from blood (not recorded which). All receptors derive from a man aged 40-49 years with acute COVID-19.

The chain uses TRBV4-1 and TRBJ2-2; weak D call: TRBD1 (6 bases). The CDR3 is made up of 18 amino acids. Germline CDR1 is MGHRA and CDR2 is YSYEKL. V was pared by 1 base and J by 6 bases, with 21 bases between. Written as DNA, the CDR3 is TGCGCCAGCAGCCAAGTCCCAATTCTACAGGGAATCCCCGGGGAGCTGTTTTTT. Its translation: CASSQVPILQGIPGELFF.

The rearrangement joins TRBV13 to TRBJ2-3; TRBD2 agrees at 7 bases. CDR1 PRHDT and CDR2 FYEKMQ come from the germline V gene (reference sequence). The CDR3 is 13 amino acids. After removal of 5 bases from V and 4 bases from J, the junction contained 3 bases not matched to a gene. This CDR3 reads CASSERDADTQYF. The CDR3 coding sequence is TGTGCCAGCAGCGAGCGGGACGCAGATACGCAGTATTTT. The variable domain in full, with the rest retrieved from reference TRBV13 and TRBJ2-3, is AAGVIQSPRHLIKEKRETATLKCYPIPRHDTVYWYQQGPGQDPQFLISFYEKMQSDKGSIPDRFSAQQFSDYHSELNMSSLELGDSALYFCASSERDADTQYFGPGTRLTVL.

The rearrangement joins TRBV5-1 to TRBJ2-3; D unresolved. The CDR3 consists of 15 residues. Germline V lookup: CDR1 SGHRS, CDR2 YFSETQ. The V end was cut by 1 base, the J end by 1 base, with 10 bases between. CDR3 amino acids: CASSLSQERTDTQYF. DNA for the CDR3: TGCGCCAGCAGCTTGAGTCAGGAACGCACAGATACGCAGTATTTT.

This clone was recorded once. The V gene is TRBV5-1, the J gene TRBJ2-7, with 7 bases lining up with TRBD2. The CDR3 sequence is 15 residues long. Germline assignment: CDR1 SGHRS and CDR2 YFSETQ. V trimming: 0 bases; J trimming: 3 bases; junction bases outside the gene matches: 6. CDR3 sequence: CASSLDGTNLYEQYF. CDR3 in DNA: TGCGCCAGCAGCTTGGACGGGACTAACCTCTACGAGCAGTACTTC.

The chain carries TRBV5-1 and TRBJ2-5; 11 positions agree with TRBD2. The germline gives CDR1 SGHRS, CDR2 YFSETQ. V was pared by 0 bases and J by 2 bases, with 6 bases of the junction left unmatched. This CDR3 region has 17 residues. This CDR3 reads CASSLVLAGGPQETQYF. The CDR3 region has the DNA TGCGCCAGCAGCTTGGTTCTAGCGGGGGGCCCTCAAGAGACCCAGTACTTC.

This chain connects TRBV7-9 to TRBJ1-1, with D possibly matching TRBD1 (6 bases). The germline gives CDR1 SEHNR, CDR2 FQNEAQ (reference sequence). With 2 bases removed from V and 5 bases from J, the gap between germline ends came to 12 bases. The CDR3 covers 14 residues. CDR3 amino acids: CASSLSQGGTEAFF. As DNA, the CDR3 is TGTGCCAGCAGCTTATCACAGGGCGGAACTGAAGCTTTCTTT.

V usage is TRBV7-6 and J usage is TRBJ2-2; 9 nucleotides match TRBD2. CDR1 and CDR2 (germline): SGHVS, FNYEAQ. Trimming cost V 4 bases and J 0 bases; bases outside gene matches: 3. The CDR3 spans 16 residues. CDR3 in amino acids: CASSSLAGSNTGELFF. For the CDR3, the DNA is TGTGCCAGCAGCTCCCTAGCGGGGTCGAACACCGGGGAGCTGTTTTTT.

The J gene is TRBJ2-7, the V gene TRBV6-5; D might be TRBD1 (6 bases). CDR3 length equals 15 residues. CDR1 is MNHEY and CDR2 is SVGAGI in the germline V gene. Trimming removed 1 base from V and 4 bases from J, with 14 bases in between. The CDR3 coding sequence is TGTGCCAGCAGTTACTTCGAGGGGGTTAGTTACGAGCAGTACTTC. It specifies CASSYFEGVSYEQYF.

This chain joins TRBV6-5 and TRBJ1-1, with unresolved D. The CDR3 is 13 amino acids. Germline V gene sequence: CDR1 MNHEY, CDR2 SVGAGI. Deletions cut 6 bases from V and 2 bases from J, with 10 bases between. The CDR3 reads CASRTVTNTEAFF. The CDR3 bases are TGTGCCAGCAGGACGGTGACAAACACTGAAGCTTTCTTT.

The CDR3 nucleotides are TGTGCCAGCTCACCAACCCTAGCGGGAGTAATAGATACGCAGTATTTT. Protein: CASSPTLAGVIDTQYF. V and J are TRBV18 and TRBJ2-3; 10 positions match TRBD2. This CDR3 is built from 16 residues. Per the germline V gene, CDR1 is KGHSH and CDR2 is LQKENI. V gave up 2 bases and J gave up 5 bases; unmatched junction bases: 7.

The chain links TRBV4-2 to TRBJ2-4, with D uncertain. In germline, CDR1 is LGHNA, CDR2 YNFKEQ. Trimming pared 0 bases from V and 8 bases from J, leaving 14 bases between. The CDR3 spans 15 residues. CDR3 region: CASSQELTDPDIQYF. In DNA form, the CDR3 reads TGTGCCAGCAGCCAAGAGCTAACAGACCCCGACATTCAGTACTTC.

This chain uses TRBV9 with TRBJ2-2; 14 bases align to TRBD2. J lost 0 bases, V lost 5 bases, and 3 bases had no gene match. The germline V gene has CDR1 SGDLS and CDR2 YYNGEE. The CDR3 loop spans 17 amino acids. The CDR3 DNA reads as TGTGCCAGCAGAGGGACTAGCGGGGGAACGAACACCGGGGAGCTGTTTTTT. Amino acids: CASRGTSGGTNTGELFF. The whole variable domain, filled in from reference TRBV9 and TRBJ2-2, reads DSGVTQTPKHLITATGQRVTLRCSPRSGDLSVYWYQQSLDQGLQFLIQYYNGEERAKGNILERFSAQQFPDLHSELNLSSLELGDSALYFCASRGTSGGTNTGELFFGEGSRLTVL.

This sequence joins TRBV4-1 and TRBJ2-3; D is perhaps TRBD1 (6 bases). The CDR3 covers 16 residues. V lost 0 bases to trimming and J lost 6 bases, with 16 bases between them. Germline loops: CDR1 MGHRA, CDR2 YSYEKL. CDR3 protein: CASSQELMGARDTQYF. The CDR3, as DNA: TGCGCCAGCAGCCAAGAGTTGATGGGGGCGAGGGATACGCAGTATTTT.

This clone was found once. The chain joins TRBV6-2 or TRBV6-3 to TRBJ1-5; D might be TRBD1 (5 bases). CDR3 length: 13 amino acids. Deletions cut 6 bases from V and 2 bases from J, with 8 bases between. Germline V lookup: CDR1 MNHEY, CDR2 SVGEGT. CDR3 sequence: CASSRGGNQPQHF. The DNA of the CDR3 is TGTGCCAGCAGCCGGGGGGGCAATCAGCCCCAGCATTTT.

The chain combines TRBV7-2 with TRBJ2-7; 8 bases line up with TRBD1. Germline-derived CDR1 and CDR2 are SGHTA and FQGNSA. This CDR3 is built from 15 residues. V lost 5 bases to trimming and J lost 1 base; unmatched junction nucleotides: 7. CDR3 in DNA: TGTGCCAGCAGCATAGGGACAGGCAATTCCTACGAGCAGTACTTC. Its protein product is CASSIGTGNSYEQYF.

This chain connects TRBV19 to TRBJ2-3; TRBD1 aligns across 9 bases. Germline V gene sequence: CDR1 LNHDA, CDR2 SQIVND (reference sequence). Unmatched junction bases numbered 11, after V lost 5 bases and J lost 2 bases. This CDR3 is 17 amino acids long. The CDR3: CASSLRGQGRYTDTQYF. As DNA, the CDR3 is TGTGCCAGTAGTCTACGGGGACAGGGTCGGTACACAGATACGCAGTATTTT.

The rearrangement uses TRBV10-2 and TRBJ2-1; 8 bases fit TRBD2. CDR1 WSHSY and CDR2 SAAADI come from the germline V gene. The V and J ends lost 0 bases and 8 bases, in that order; junction bases with no gene match: 12. The CDR3 runs 17 residues. As DNA, the CDR3 is TGCGCCAGCAGTGAGTCTGATGGTAGCGGGGCGCAACATGAGCAGTTCTTC. This codes for CASSESDGSGAQHEQFF.

The chain recombines TRBV4-3 with TRBJ1-2; D is perhaps TRBD1 (5 bases). The germline gives CDR1 LGHNA, CDR2 YSLEER. This CDR3 is 15 amino acids long. V shed 1 base and J shed 6 bases, with 15 bases lying between them. Written as DNA, the CDR3 is TGCGCCAGCAGCCAAGCAGGCAGGGCCTCCGATGGCTACACCTTC. Amino acid sequence: CASSQAGRASDGYTF.

This chain joins TRBV5-4 and TRBJ2-5; perhaps TRBD2 as D (6 bases). The CDR3 covers 13 residues. V shed 0 bases and J shed 9 bases, with 12 bases lying between them. The germline gives CDR1 SGHNT, CDR2 YYREEE (reference sequence). CDR3: CASSLAEGEAQYF. The CDR3 region has the DNA TGTGCCAGCAGCTTGGCCGAAGGGGAGGCCCAGTACTTC.

The rearrangement links TRBV24-1 to TRBJ2-1; D not resolved. Germline CDR1 and CDR2: KGHDR and SFDVKD. Trimming took off 2 bases at V and 7 bases at J, with 14 bases between the two ends. CDR3 length: 15 amino acids. This CDR3 reads CATSDSQAGRNEQFF. The DNA of the CDR3 is TGTGCCACCAGTGATTCCCAGGCAGGCAGGAATGAGCAGTTCTTC.

J is TRBJ2-5 and V is TRBV4-3; 13 bases fit TRBD2. The CDR3 extends over 18 amino acids. The germline CDR1 and CDR2 sequences are LGHNA and YSLEER. V lost 4 bases to trimming and J lost 7 bases; unmatched junction nucleotides: 15. CDR3 DNA: TGCGCCAGCAGCCCCGGACTAGCGGGAGAAGAGGCAGATGGGACCCAGTACTTC. Translated, it gives CASSPGLAGEEADGTQYF.

The V and J genes are TRBV29-1 and TRBJ2-7; TRBD1 is a possible D gene (5 bases). The V end lost 4 bases, the J end lost 4 bases, and 23 bases lay between the germline ends. Germline lookup yields CDR1 SQVTM and CDR2 ANQGSEA. The CDR3 has 16 residues. The CDR3 loop reads CSVASSWAGKGYEQYF. The CDR3 coding sequence is TGCAGCGTTGCGTCAAGCTGGGCAGGGAAGGGTTACGAGCAGTACTTC.

The chain couples TRBV27 to TRBJ2-2; 8 bases are shared with TRBD2. With V trimmed by 1 base and J by 5 bases, 12 bases remained unmatched. The CDR3 consists of 18 residues. Germline CDR1 is MNHEY and CDR2 is SMNVEV (reference sequence). The CDR3 reads CASSLLYGSGINTGELFF. CDR3 nucleotide sequence: TGTGCCAGCAGTTTATTATATGGTAGCGGGATAAATACCGGGGAGCTGTTTTTT.

This chain connects TRBV7-2 to TRBJ1-6; possibly TRBD1 for D (5 bases). CDR1 and CDR2 (germline): SGHTA, FQGNSA. Trimming removed 2 bases at V and 10 bases at J, with 15 bases between. This CDR3 is 15 amino acids long. CDR3 sequence reads: CASSLRWGGESPLHF. For the CDR3, the DNA is TGTGCCAGCAGCTTAAGGTGGGGGGGAGAATCACCCCTCCACTTT.

This clone was seen just once. CDR3 sequence: CASSVGTGDLRTLTNTQYF. CDR3 nucleotides: TGTGCCAGTAGTGTAGGGACAGGAGACCTAAGGACCCTCACGAATACGCAGTATTTT. The chain recombines TRBV19 with TRBJ2-3, with 8 bases that match TRBD1. Germline V gene sequence: CDR1 LNHDA, CDR2 SQIVND (reference sequence). V dropped 5 bases and J dropped 7; count of bases not matched to a gene: 23. This CDR3 spans 19 amino acids.

The genes are TRBV11-2 and TRBJ1-5; D might be TRBD1 (5 bases). Looked up from germline, CDR1 is SGHAT and CDR2 is FQNNGV. This CDR3 has 14 amino acids. V was trimmed by 1 base and J by 7 bases, leaving 11 bases between them. CDR3 loop: CASSLGQSGQPQHF. In DNA form, the CDR3 reads TGTGCCAGCAGCTTAGGACAGAGCGGGCAGCCCCAGCATTTT.